This T cell receptor (beta chain) derives from a study of blood T cell repertoires in COVID-19. Study as a whole: The analysed material was cDNA or gDNA that came from T cells, B-cell-depleted T cells, or PBMCs.

The germline gives CDR1 SEHNR, CDR2 FQNEAQ (reference sequence). V was clipped by 6 bases and J by 3 bases; unmatched bases: 10. There are 15 residues in the CDR3. Only in-frame clones appear in the TCRdb table, and some are missing; sequencing was by immunoSEQ multiplex PCR. Of around 180,000 clones detected, approximately 81% appear once; the ten largest clones hold around a sixth. The sequenced sample consisted of peripheral blood. The chain recombines TRBV7-9 with TRBJ2-7, with 8 bases that match TRBD1. This sequence originates from a person between 65 and 79 years old with COVID-19, enrolled during active disease. For the CDR3, the DNA is TGTGCCAGCAGTTCCAGGGGGCGCGGAATCTACGAGCAGTACTTC. It specifies CASSSRGRGIYEQYF.